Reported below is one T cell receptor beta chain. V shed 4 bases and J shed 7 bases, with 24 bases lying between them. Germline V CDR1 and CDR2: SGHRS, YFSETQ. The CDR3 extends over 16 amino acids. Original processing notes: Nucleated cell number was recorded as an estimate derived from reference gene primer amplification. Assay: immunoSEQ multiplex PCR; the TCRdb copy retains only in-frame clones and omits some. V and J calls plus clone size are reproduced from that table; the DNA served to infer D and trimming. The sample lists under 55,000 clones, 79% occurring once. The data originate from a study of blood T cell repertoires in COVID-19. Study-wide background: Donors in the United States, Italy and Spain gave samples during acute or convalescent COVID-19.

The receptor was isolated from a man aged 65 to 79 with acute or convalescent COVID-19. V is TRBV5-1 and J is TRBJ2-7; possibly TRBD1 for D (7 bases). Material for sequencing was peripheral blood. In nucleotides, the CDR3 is TGCGCCAGCAGCCCGGGGGAACAGGGGCCCCCGAGGGAGCAGTACTTC. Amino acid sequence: CASSPGEQGPPREQYF. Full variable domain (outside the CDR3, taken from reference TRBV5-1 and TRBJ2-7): KAGVTQTPRYLIKTRGQQVTLSCSPISGHRSVSWYQQTPGQGLQFLFEYFSETQRNKGNFPGRFSGRQFSNSRSEMNVSTLELGDSALYLCASSPGEQGPPREQYFGPGTRLTVT.